The sequence of this TCR beta chain was determined in a study of blood T cells in healthy people across ages. As for the study in general: Capturing about one barcoded beta molecule per two T cells was achieved by template switching. Notes on the study in general: Roughly linear age-related decline in beta diversity appeared, significant by age around 36. With donor CMV status unknown, expanded clonotype changes were possibly confounded. It was the long-lived donors that had more naive CD4+ cells and higher diversity than aged donors.

The use of a sample-barcoded 5' primer and a J-beta primer mix characterized a second PCR of roughly 6 to 11 cycles. In TCRdb, the 5' RACE reads were re-called with MiXCR into one record per CDR3 protein. The table includes hundreds of thousands of distinct CDR3 sequences, 40% to 55% detected once. The CDR3 has 10 amino acids. Per germline, CDR1 SQVTM and CDR2 ANQGSEA. Remarks on this clonotype: No antigen is known for it.

The clonotype originates from a man at least 80 years old in good health. Sequencing input: blood. The chain uses TRBV29-1 and TRBJ1-1; D not resolved. The CDR3 loop reads CSAIYTEAFF. The CDR3 DNA follows: TGCAGTGCTATATACACTGAAGCTTTCTTT.